This T cell receptor beta chain was sequenced for a study of T cells in Graves' hyperthyroidism and ophthalmopathy. In the study overall: Peripheral blood was drawn at first diagnosis, prior to all treatment.

This clonotype was recorded a few times. The CDR3 spans 14 residues. CDR1 is MNHNS and CDR2 is SASEGT in the germline V gene. V shed 7 bases, J shed 3 bases, and the junction held 6 bases outside the gene matches. TCR beta CDR3 region amplification was performed from RNA transcripts. The primer set for the first-round RT-PCR of the TCR CDR3 was HTBI. TCRdb reprocessed the multiplex PCR reads with MiXCR, giving one entry per CDR3 protein. Here the sample spans over 250,000 distinct CDR3 sequences, around 22% being singletons. The chain combines TRBV6-1 with TRBJ2-5; 9 bases align to TRBD2. Sequenced material: blood. The TCR was taken from a man younger than 45 with Graves' ophthalmopathy. This CDR3 reads CASTLTSGKETQYF. The CDR3 DNA reads as TGTGCCAGCACCCTGACTAGCGGTAAAGAGACCCAGTACTTC.